The 20 T cell receptor beta chains below all came from one sample that was sequenced in a study of blood T cell repertoires in COVID-19. Sequencing was performed with immunoSEQ multiplex PCR; in TCRdb, only in-frame clones are kept and a portion is missing. The sample has around 160,000 clones; more than 70% are singletons. The sample consisted of peripheral blood. These receptors were obtained from a human donor in a cohort sampled during active COVID-19.

The chain employs TRBV2 and TRBJ2-2; 10 bases map to TRBD1. The germline V gene encodes CDR1 SNHLY and CDR2 FYNNEI. This CDR3 has 16 residues. With 2 bases clipped from V and 3 bases from J, the junction kept 3 bases outside the gene matches. CDR3 bases: TGTGCCAGCAGTGAATATGGACAGGGGGACACCGGGGAGCTGTTTTTT. This encodes CASSEYGQGDTGELFF.

This chain links TRBV6-2 or TRBV6-3 with TRBJ2-1, with unresolved D. With 6 bases removed from V and 10 bases from J, the gap between germline ends came to 10 bases. The germline V gene encodes CDR1 MNHEY and CDR2 SVGEGT. This CDR3 spans 11 amino acids. CDR3 DNA sequence: TGTGCCAGCAGCATAACGCGGGAGCAGTTCTTC. Translated, it gives CASSITREQFF.

V usage is TRBV6-5 and J usage is TRBJ2-3, with 9 bases matching TRBD2. Germline assignment: CDR1 MNHEY and CDR2 SVGAGI. Germline trimming cut 7 bases from V and 2 bases from J; bases unmatched to any gene: 1. The CDR3 extends over 13 amino acids. CDR3 sequence reads: CASTSGNTDTQYF. In nucleotides, the CDR3 is TGTGCCAGCACTAGCGGGAACACAGATACGCAGTATTTT.

CDR3 sequence: CASSVGTGRAFF. The DNA for the CDR3 is TGTGCCAGCTCCGTCGGGACAGGGAGAGCTTTCTTT. This rearrangement joins TRBV28 to TRBJ1-1; 9 bases align to TRBD1. The length of the CDR3 is 12 residues. Per the germline V gene, CDR1 is MDHEN and CDR2 is SYDVKM. The V segment lost 8 bases and the J segment 10 bases; nucleotides outside the gene matches: 8.

This chain connects TRBV5-4 to TRBJ1-2; 8 bases map to TRBD1. The CDR3 is 15 amino acids. Germline V gene lookup returns CDR1 SGHNT and CDR2 YYREEE (reference sequence). Unmatched junction bases numbered 13, after V lost 4 bases and J lost 8 bases. The CDR3: CASSTGQGPWEGYTF. The CDR3 DNA follows: TGTGCCAGCAGCACAGGACAGGGACCCTGGGAGGGCTACACCTTC.

The J gene is TRBJ2-7, the V gene TRBV5-8, with 8 bases lining up with TRBD1. J gave up 4 bases and V 4 bases, and 7 bases lay outside the gene matches. The CDR3 is 14 residues long. Germline V gene data show CDR1 as SGHTS and CDR2 as YDEGEE. As DNA, the CDR3 is TGTGCCAGCAGCGGGGCAGGGGGCCTTTACGAGCAGTACTTC. Protein product: CASSGAGGLYEQYF.

The chain links TRBV5-5 to TRBJ2-7; 8 bases are shared with TRBD1. V shed 3 bases and J 0 bases; nucleotides not matched to a gene: 2. The CDR3 runs to 14 residues. Germline CDR1 reads SGHKS; CDR2 reads YYEKEE (reference sequence). The CDR3 region is CASSSTGDSYEQYF. The CDR3 region has the DNA TGTGCCAGCAGCTCGACAGGGGACTCCTACGAGCAGTACTTC.

The V and J genes are TRBV19 and TRBJ1-5, with 7 nucleotides matching TRBD1. CDR1 and CDR2 from the germline V gene are LNHDA and SQIVND (reference sequence). V was clipped by 4 bases and J by 3 bases; unmatched bases: 3. This CDR3 spans 14 amino acids. CDR3 sequence reads: CASSKTGINQPQHF. The CDR3 nucleotides are TGTGCCAGTAGTAAGACAGGGATCAATCAGCCCCAGCATTTT.

The V gene is TRBV21-1, the J gene TRBJ2-7; no check of the table's D call, TRBD2, against the DNA was made. TRBV21-1 is deemed a pseudogene. The CDR3 length is 18 residues. The CDR3 loop is CASSKLSSGRGYSYEQYF. CDR3 in DNA: TGTGCCAGCAGCAAATTGTCTAGCGGGAGGGGGTATTCCTACGAGCAGTACTTC.

The V and J genes are TRBV7-9 and TRBJ1-5, with 10 bases fitting TRBD1. The CDR3 is 15 residues long. V was pared by 5 bases and J by 2 bases, with 3 bases of the junction left unmatched. Germline assignment: CDR1 SEHNR and CDR2 FQNEAQ (reference sequence). Here the CDR3 reads CASSPTGGGNQPQHF. The CDR3, as DNA: TGTGCCAGCAGCCCGACAGGGGGCGGCAATCAGCCCCAGCATTTT.

The chain combines TRBV24-1 with TRBJ2-1; 9 bases line up with TRBD2. V lost 2 bases, J lost 2 bases, and 3 bases stayed unmatched. The CDR3 covers 16 residues. The germline gives CDR1 KGHDR, CDR2 SFDVKD. DNA for the CDR3: TGTGCCACCAGTGATTCCTTAGCGGGGGCCTACAATGAGCAGTTCTTC. As protein: CATSDSLAGAYNEQFF.

The genes are TRBV11-2 and TRBJ2-1, with D perhaps matching TRBD1 (5 bases). The CDR3 totals 13 residues. The V gene lost 1 base and the J gene lost 4 bases, with 5 bases spanning the gap. CDR1 and CDR2 from the germline V gene are SGHAT and FQNNGV. CDR3 sequence: CASSLAGYNEQFF. The DNA for the CDR3 is TGTGCCAGCAGCTTAGCAGGGTACAATGAGCAGTTCTTC. Looking up the rest from reference TRBV11-2 and TRBJ2-1 gives the full variable domain: EAGVAQSPRYKIIEKRQSVAFWCNPISGHATLYWYQQILGQGPKLLIQFQNNGVVDDSQLPKDRFSAERLKGVDSTLKIQPAKLEDSAVYLCASSLAGYNEQFFGPGTRLTVL.

The rearrangement links TRBV4-1 to TRBJ2-5, with 10 positions matching TRBD1. The V segment lost 0 bases and the J segment 3 bases; nucleotides outside the gene matches: 4. The V gene's germline CDR1 is MGHRA and CDR2 YSYEKL. This CDR3 spans 16 amino acids. The CDR3 sequence: CASSQETGGWEETQYF. DNA of the CDR3: TGCGCCAGCAGCCAAGAGACAGGGGGCTGGGAAGAGACCCAGTACTTC.

This clone was detected only a few times. The chain has TRBV4-3 and TRBJ2-3; 7 bases line up with TRBD1. The CDR3 extends over 15 amino acids. Germline V gene sequence: CDR1 LGHNA, CDR2 YSLEER. With 1 base clipped from V and 4 bases from J, the junction kept 5 bases outside the gene matches. This CDR3 is CASSQGSGGPDTQYF. In nucleotides, the CDR3 is TGCGCCAGCAGCCAAGGTTCAGGGGGACCAGATACGCAGTATTTT.

The chain uses TRBV4-3 and TRBJ2-1, with 7 nucleotides matching TRBD2. V trimming: 1 base; J trimming: 10 bases; junction bases outside the gene matches: 7. Germline loops: CDR1 LGHNA, CDR2 YSLEER. This CDR3 region has 14 residues. The CDR3 nucleotides are TGCGCCAGCAGCCAAGGCGGGGGACTGGGGGAGCAGTTCTTC. Translating gives CASSQGGGLGEQFF.

This clone has only one observation. This sequence joins TRBV19 and TRBJ1-1, with 9 bases aligning to TRBD1. V trimming: 3 bases; J trimming: 4 bases; junction bases outside the gene matches: 3. Germline V gene lookup returns CDR1 LNHDA and CDR2 SQIVND (reference sequence). The CDR3 length is 14 residues. The CDR3 coding sequence is TGTGCCAGTAGTATCGGGACAGGGACCACTGAAGCTTTCTTT. Its translation: CASSIGTGTTEAFF.

CDR3 in amino acids: CASSRVQSSYNSPLHF. The CDR3 DNA reads TGTGCCAGCTCACGGGTACAGAGCTCCTATAATTCACCCCTCCACTTT. The chain combines TRBV18 with TRBJ1-6, with D unclear. The V gene's germline CDR1 is KGHSH and CDR2 LQKENI. The ends were cut back, 4 bases at V and 0 bases at J, with 10 bases in the middle. The CDR3 extends over 16 amino acids.

The chain recombines TRBV6-5 with TRBJ2-7, with D possibly matching TRBD2 (5 bases). Germline-derived CDR1 and CDR2 are MNHEY and SVGAGI. The V end was cut by 2 bases, the J end by 6 bases, with 11 bases between. The CDR3 sequence is 13 residues long. The CDR3 loop reads CASSYEGLGEQYF. CDR3 in DNA: TGTGCCAGCAGTTACGAGGGATTGGGCGAGCAGTACTTC.

The rearrangement links TRBV6-5 to TRBJ2-7, with TRBD2 matching over 11 bases. Germline values: CDR1 MNHEY, CDR2 SVGAGI. CDR3 length: 15 residues. The ends lost 4 bases at V and 7 bases at J; junction bases unmatched: 9. The CDR3 coding sequence is TGTGCCAGCAGTTTAGGGGGGACTAGCGGCCGAGAGCAGTACTTC. Its translation is CASSLGGTSGREQYF.

DNA for the CDR3: TGCGCCAGCAGCCAACCCAGCGGGAGAGACCTTGGAAAGACCCAGTACTTC. This codes for CASSQPSGRDLGKTQYF. The J gene is TRBJ2-5, the V gene TRBV4-1; TRBD2 matches 8 bases. V was clipped by 2 bases and J by 6 bases; unmatched bases: 14. Per the germline V gene, CDR1 is MGHRA and CDR2 is YSYEKL. This CDR3 contains 17 residues.